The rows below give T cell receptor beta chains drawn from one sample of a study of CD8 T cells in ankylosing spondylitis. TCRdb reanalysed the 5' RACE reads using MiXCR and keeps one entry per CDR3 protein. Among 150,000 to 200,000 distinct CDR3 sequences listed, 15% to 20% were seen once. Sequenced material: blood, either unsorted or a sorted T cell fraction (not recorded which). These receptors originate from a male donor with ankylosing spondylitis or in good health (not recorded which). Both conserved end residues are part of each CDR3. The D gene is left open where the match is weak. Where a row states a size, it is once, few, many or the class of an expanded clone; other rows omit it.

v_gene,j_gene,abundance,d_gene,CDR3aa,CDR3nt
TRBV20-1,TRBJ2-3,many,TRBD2,CSATSGNTDTQYF,TGCAGTGCAACTAGCGGAAACACAGATACGCAGTATTTT
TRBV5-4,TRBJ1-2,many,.,CASSLENYGYTF,TGTGCCAGCAGCTTGGAGAACTATGGCTACACCTTC
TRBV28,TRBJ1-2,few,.,CASLEGVRGGYTF,TGTGCCAGCTTAGAAGGGGTTCGGGGTGGCTACACCTTC
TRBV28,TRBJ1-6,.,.,CASRSAVNSPLHF,TGTGCCAGCAGGTCGGCAGTTAATTCACCCCTCCACTTT
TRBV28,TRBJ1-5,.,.,CASTRRNQPQHF,TGTGCCAGCACAAGAAGGAATCAGCCCCAGCATTTT
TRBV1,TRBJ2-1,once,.,CSITPRGQFF,TGCAGCATAACCCCCCGGGGACAGTTCTTC
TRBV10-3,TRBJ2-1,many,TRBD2,CAISEGTSAGEQFF,TGTGCCATCAGTGAGGGGACTAGCGCGGGGGAGCAGTTCTTC
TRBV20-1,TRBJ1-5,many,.,CSASTVRRGVYSNQPQHF,TGCAGTGCTTCGACAGTCAGAAGGGGAGTTTATAGCAATCAGCCCCAGCATTTT
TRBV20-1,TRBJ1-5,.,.,CSASSGITGLYSNQPQHF,TGCAGTGCTAGTTCGGGGATAACAGGGCTTTATAGCAATCAGCCCCAGCATTTT
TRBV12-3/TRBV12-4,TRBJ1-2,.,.,CASSRVENGYGYTF,TGTGCCAGCAGCCGTGTGGAGAACGGCTATGGCTACACCTTC
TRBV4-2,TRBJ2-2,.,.,CASSQAWTTYTGELFF,TGTGCCAGCAGCCAAGCGTGGACTACCTACACCGGGGAGCTGTTTTTT
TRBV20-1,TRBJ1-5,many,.,CSAIQSSNQPQHF,TGCAGTGCGATACAGAGTAGCAATCAGCCCCAGCATTTT
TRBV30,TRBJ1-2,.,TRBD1,CAWRGQATTF,TGTGCCTGGAGGGGACAGGCTACGACCTTC
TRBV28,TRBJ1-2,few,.,CASTAVRHGYTF,TGTGCCAGCACGGCCGTTCGACATGGCTACACCTTC
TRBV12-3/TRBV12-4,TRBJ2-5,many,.,CASSFLETQYF,TGTGCCAGCAGTTTTCTAGAGACCCAGTACTTC
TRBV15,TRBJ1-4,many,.,CATSRDDRSNEKLFF,TGTGCCACCAGCAGAGATGACAGATCTAATGAAAAACTGTTTTTT
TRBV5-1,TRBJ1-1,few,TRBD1,CASSGQDTEAFF,TGCGCCAGCAGCGGACAGGACACTGAAGCTTTCTTT
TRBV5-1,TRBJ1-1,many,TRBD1,CASSSRQGSTEAFF,TGCGCCAGCAGCTCAAGACAGGGATCCACTGAAGCTTTCTTT
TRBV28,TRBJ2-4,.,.,CASRKTASLAKNIQYF,TGTGCCAGCAGAAAGACAGCCTCACTAGCCAAAAACATTCAGTACTTC
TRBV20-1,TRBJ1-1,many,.,CSASYQTPAEAFF,TGCAGTGCTAGCTACCAGACCCCCGCTGAAGCTTTCTTT
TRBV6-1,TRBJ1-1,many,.,CASRQRQVLEAFF,TGTGCCAGCAGACAAAGACAGGTTCTTGAAGCTTTCTTT
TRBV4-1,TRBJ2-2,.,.,CASSQVDTGELFF,TGCGCCAGCAGCCAAGTGGACACCGGGGAGCTGTTTTTT
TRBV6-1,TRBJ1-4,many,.,CASGRGAGASATNEKLFF,TGTGCCAGCGGACGAGGGGCGGGGGCCAGTGCAACTAATGAAAAACTGTTTTTT
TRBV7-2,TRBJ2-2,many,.,CASSPTSRGTGELFF,TGTGCCAGCAGCCCAACGTCCAGGGGAACCGGGGAGCTGTTTTTT
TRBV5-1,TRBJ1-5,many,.,CASSLNGGGSNQPQHF,TGCGCCAGCAGCTTGAATGGCGGGGGAAGCAATCAGCCCCAGCATTTT
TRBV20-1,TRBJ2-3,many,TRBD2,CSARDRPSGGLTQYF,TGCAGTGCTAGAGATCGGCCTAGCGGGGGCCTAACGCAGTATTTT
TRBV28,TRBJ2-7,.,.,CASRQRGHEQYF,TGTGCCAGCAGGCAACGAGGCCACGAGCAGTACTTC
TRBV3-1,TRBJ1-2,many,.,CASSQDLAGYTF,TGTGCCAGCAGCCAAGATCTCGCTGGCTACACCTTC
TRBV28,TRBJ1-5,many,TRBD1,CASSSGTGVEQPQHF,TGTGCCAGCAGTTCAGGGACAGGGGTAGAACAGCCCCAGCATTTT
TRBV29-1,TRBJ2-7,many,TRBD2,CSVVLADAYEQYF,TGCAGCGTTGTCCTAGCGGATGCCTACGAGCAGTACTTC
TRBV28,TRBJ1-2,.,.,CASSPLRGQHGYTF,TGTGCCAGCAGCCCTCTGCGGGGTCAACATGGCTACACCTTC
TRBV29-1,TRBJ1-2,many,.,CSVEPRGNYGYTF,TGCAGCGTTGAGCCCAGGGGAAACTATGGCTACACCTTC